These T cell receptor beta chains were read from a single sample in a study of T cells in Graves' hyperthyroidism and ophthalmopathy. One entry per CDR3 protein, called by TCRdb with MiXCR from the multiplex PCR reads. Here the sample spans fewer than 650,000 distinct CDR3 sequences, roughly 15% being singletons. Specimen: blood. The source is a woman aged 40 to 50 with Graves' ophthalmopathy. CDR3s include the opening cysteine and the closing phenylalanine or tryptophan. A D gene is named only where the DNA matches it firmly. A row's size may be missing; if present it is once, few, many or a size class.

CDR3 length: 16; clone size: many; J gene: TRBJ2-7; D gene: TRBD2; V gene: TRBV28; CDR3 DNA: TGTGCCAGCAGTTTAATTACTAGCGGGAGGGTCAACGAGCAGTACTTC; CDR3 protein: CASSLITSGRVNEQYF
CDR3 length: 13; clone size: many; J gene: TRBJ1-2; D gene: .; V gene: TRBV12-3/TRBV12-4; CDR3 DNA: TGTGCCAGCAGCTCAATCACAGGGAGAGGCTACACCTTC; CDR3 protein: CASSSITGRGYTF
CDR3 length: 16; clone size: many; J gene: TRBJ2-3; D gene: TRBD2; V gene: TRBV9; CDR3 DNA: TGTGCCAGCAGCGTAGGCCCTAGCGGGATCACAGATACGCAGTATTTT; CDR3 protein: CASSVGPSGITDTQYF
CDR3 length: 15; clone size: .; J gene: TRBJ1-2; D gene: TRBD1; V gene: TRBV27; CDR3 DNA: TGTGCCAGCAGTCTCCTCGGGACAGGGCCCTATGGCTACACCTTC; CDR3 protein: CASSLLGTGPYGYTF
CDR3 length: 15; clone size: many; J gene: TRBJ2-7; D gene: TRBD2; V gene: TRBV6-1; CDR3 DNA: TGTGCCAGCGGGAACCTAGCGGATCTTTTCTACGAGCAGTACTTC; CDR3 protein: CASGNLADLFYEQYF
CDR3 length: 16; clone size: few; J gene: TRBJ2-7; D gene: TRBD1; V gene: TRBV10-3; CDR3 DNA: TGTGCCATCAGTGACCCGGGACAGCGGATTTTCTACGAGCAGTACTTC; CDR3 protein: CAISDPGQRIFYEQYF
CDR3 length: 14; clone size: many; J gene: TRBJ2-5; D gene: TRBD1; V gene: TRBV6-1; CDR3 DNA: TGTGCCAGCAGTGTGACAGGGAGTGGAGAGACCCAGTACTTC; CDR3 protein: CASSVTGSGETQYF
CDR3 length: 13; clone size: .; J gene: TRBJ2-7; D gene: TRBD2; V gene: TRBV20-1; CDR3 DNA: TGCAGTGCTAGTCAACTAGCGGGCTACGAGCAGTACTTC; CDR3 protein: CSASQLAGYEQYF
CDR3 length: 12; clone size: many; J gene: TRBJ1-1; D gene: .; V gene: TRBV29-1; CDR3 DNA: TGCAGCGCCGGGCAGGGCAACGGTGAAGCTTTCTTT; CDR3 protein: CSAGQGNGEAFF
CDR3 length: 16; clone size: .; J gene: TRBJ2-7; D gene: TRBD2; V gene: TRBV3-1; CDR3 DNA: TGTGCCAGCAGCCGATATGGACTAGCGGACTCCTACGAGCAGTACTTC; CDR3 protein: CASSRYGLADSYEQYF
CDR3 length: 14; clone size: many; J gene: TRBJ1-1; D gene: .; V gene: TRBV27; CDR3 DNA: TGTGCCAGCAGTTGGGGAGGTCAGAACACTGAAGCTTTCTTT; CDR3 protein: CASSWGGQNTEAFF
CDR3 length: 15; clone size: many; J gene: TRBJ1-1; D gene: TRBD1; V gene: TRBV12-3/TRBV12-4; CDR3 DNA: TGTGCCAGCACCCTATTACAGGGGGTTGACACTGAAGCTTTCTTT; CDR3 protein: CASTLLQGVDTEAFF
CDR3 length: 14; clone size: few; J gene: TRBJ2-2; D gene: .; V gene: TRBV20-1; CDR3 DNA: TGCAGTGCTAGAGCCGACACCTACACCGGGGAGCTGTTTTTT; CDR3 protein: CSARADTYTGELFF
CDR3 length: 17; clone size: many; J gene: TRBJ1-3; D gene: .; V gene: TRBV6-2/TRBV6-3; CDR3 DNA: TGTGCCAGCAGTTACTCCGATGGACCTCTCTCTGGAAACACCATATATTTT; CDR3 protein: CASSYSDGPLSGNTIYF
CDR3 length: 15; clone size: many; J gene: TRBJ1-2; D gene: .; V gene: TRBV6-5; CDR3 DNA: TGTGCCAGCAGCACTTGGGGTTCGAAGTGGGATGGCTACACCTTC; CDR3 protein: CASSTWGSKWDGYTF
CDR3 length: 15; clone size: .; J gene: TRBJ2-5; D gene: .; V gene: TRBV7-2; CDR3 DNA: TGTGCCAGCAGCTTAGGGGCAGGGGTGCGAGAGACCCAGTACTTC; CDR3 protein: CASSLGAGVRETQYF
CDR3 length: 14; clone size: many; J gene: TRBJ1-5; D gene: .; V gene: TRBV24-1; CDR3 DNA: TGTGCCACCAGTGGATCGGGACACGTTCAGCCCCAGCATTTT; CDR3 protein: CATSGSGHVQPQHF
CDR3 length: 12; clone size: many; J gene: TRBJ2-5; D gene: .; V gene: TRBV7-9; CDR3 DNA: TGTGCCAGCGGTCTGGGGGGAGAGACCCAGTACTTC; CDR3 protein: CASGLGGETQYF
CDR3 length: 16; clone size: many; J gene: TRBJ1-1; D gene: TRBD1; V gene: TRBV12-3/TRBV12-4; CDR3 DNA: TGTGCCAGCAGAGCACCTTACAGGGGTTATAACACTGAAGCTTTCTTT; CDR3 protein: CASRAPYRGYNTEAFF
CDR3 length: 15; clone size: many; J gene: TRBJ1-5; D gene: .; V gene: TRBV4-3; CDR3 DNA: TGCGCCAGCAGCCCCTACCGGGGCCCTAATCAGCCCCAGCATTTT; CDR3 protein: CASSPYRGPNQPQHF
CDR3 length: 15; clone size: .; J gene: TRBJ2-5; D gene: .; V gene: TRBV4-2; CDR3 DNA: TGTGCCAGCAGCCAACCCGGGTCCCCCCAAGAGACCCAGTACTTC; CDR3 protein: CASSQPGSPQETQYF